This T cell receptor (beta chain) was documented in a study of T cell responses to AZD1222 COVID-19 vaccine. Only a few counts were recorded for this clone. Assay used: immunoSEQ multiplex PCR; TCRdb lists only in-frame clones, some missing. The sample carries under 70,000 clones, over 60% recorded once. The source was peripheral blood, collected on day 0 of AZD1222 vaccination. The source is an adult in good health.

The CDR3 DNA is TGTGCCAGCAGCTACGCCGGGACAGGGGGGGTCAATGAGCAGTTCTTC. This encodes CASSYAGTGGVNEQFF. V is TRBV7-6 and J is TRBJ2-1; TRBD1 matches at 11 bases. This CDR3 comprises 16 residues. Germline CDR1 is SGHVS and CDR2 is FNYEAQ. The V and J ends lost 4 bases and 6 bases, in that order; junction bases with no gene match: 8. Supplemented by reference TRBV7-6 and TRBJ2-1, the full variable domain reads GAGVSQSPRYKVTKRGQDVALRCDPISGHVSLYWYRQALGQGPEFLTYFNYEAQQDKSGLPNDRFSAERPEGSISTLTIQRTEQRDSAMYRCASSYAGTGGVNEQFFGPGTRLTVL.